This T cell receptor (beta chain) came from a study of response to subunit inactivated influenza vaccine. This CDR3 is built from 14 residues. The V gene's germline CDR1 is MNHEY and CDR2 SVGEGT. Deletions cut 6 bases from V and 9 bases from J, with 18 bases between. The study, taken as a whole, reports: With each seasonal influenza vaccination, the authors suggested, few new T cells are recruited.

TCRdb re-called the RT-PCR reads with MiXCR, one entry per CDR3 protein. The data show almost 600,000 distinct CDR3 sequences, about 15% seen once. To note about this clonotype: Its specificity is not known.

The TCR sequence derives from a man between 50 and 59 years old who received an inactivated influenza vaccine. This chain joins TRBV6-2 or TRBV6-3 and TRBJ2-1, with a possible D match to TRBD1 (6 bases). Sequences were derived from PBMCs from blood, sampled about 12 days after vaccination. CDR3 in DNA: TGTGCCAGCAGATCATCCAACAGGGAAGGTGAGCAGTTCTTC. It specifies CASRSSNREGEQFF.